This T cell receptor beta chain is drawn from a study of blood T cell repertoires in COVID-19. Across the whole study: Italy, Spain and the United States were the sources of the convalescent and acute COVID-19 samples.

This clone was found a few times. The V gene lost 6 bases and the J gene lost 4 bases, with 7 bases spanning the gap. CDR3 length: 12 residues. The germline CDR1 and CDR2 sequences are ENHRY and SYGVKD. As processed by the authors: Researchers report that nucleated cell counts were estimated from reference gene primer amplification. The assay was immunoSEQ multiplex PCR, and TCRdb's table has in-frame clones only and misses some. V and J calls and clone size come straight from that table; D and trimming were deduced from the DNA. The sample contains some 130,000 clones, around 86% of which appear only once.

Sequenced material: peripheral blood. This receptor was identified in an older woman with COVID-19, enrolled during active disease. V is TRBV10-3 and J is TRBJ1-5, with D unclear. The CDR3 spells CAISGDNQPQHF. CDR3 sequence (DNA): TGTGCCATCAGCGGAGATAATCAGCCCCAGCATTTT.